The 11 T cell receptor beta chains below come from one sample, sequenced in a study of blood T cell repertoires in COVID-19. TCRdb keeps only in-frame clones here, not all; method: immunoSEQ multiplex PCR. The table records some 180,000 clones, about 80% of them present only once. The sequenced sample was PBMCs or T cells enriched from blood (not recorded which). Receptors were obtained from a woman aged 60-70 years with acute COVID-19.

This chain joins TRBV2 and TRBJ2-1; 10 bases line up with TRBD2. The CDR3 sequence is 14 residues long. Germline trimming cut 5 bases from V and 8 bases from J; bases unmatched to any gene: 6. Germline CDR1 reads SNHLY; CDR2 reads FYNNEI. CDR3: CASSSSGSRDEQFF. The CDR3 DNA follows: TGTGCCAGCAGTTCTAGCGGGAGTAGGGATGAGCAGTTCTTC.

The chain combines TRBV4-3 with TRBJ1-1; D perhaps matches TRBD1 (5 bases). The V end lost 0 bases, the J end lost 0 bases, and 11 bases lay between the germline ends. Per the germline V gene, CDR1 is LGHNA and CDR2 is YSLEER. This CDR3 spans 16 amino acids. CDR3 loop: CASSQDWRDLNTEAFF. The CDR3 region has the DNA TGCGCCAGCAGCCAAGATTGGAGGGACCTGAACACTGAAGCTTTCTTT.

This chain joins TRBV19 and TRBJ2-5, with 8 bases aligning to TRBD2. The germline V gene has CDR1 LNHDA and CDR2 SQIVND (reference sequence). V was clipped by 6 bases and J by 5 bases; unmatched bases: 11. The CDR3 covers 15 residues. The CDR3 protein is CASRDGLAGGETQYF. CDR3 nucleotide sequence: TGTGCCAGTAGGGACGGGCTAGCGGGTGGGGAGACCCAGTACTTC. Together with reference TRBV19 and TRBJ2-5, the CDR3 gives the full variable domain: DGGITQSPKYLFRKEGQNVTLSCEQNLNHDAMYWYRQDPGQGLRLIYYSQIVNDFQKGDIAEGYSVSREKKESFPLTVTSAQKNPTAFYLCASRDGLAGGETQYFGPGTRLLVL.

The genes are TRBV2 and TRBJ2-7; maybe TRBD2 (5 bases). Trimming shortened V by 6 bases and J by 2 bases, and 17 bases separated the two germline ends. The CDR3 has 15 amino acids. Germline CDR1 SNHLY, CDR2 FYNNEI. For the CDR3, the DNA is TGTGCCAGCAGCCAGTCGGACTTATGGGCCTACGAGCAGTACTTC. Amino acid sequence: CASSQSDLWAYEQYF. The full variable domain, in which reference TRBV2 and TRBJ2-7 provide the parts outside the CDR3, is EPEVTQTPSHQVTQMGQEVILRCVPISNHLYFYWYRQILGQKVEFLVSFYNNEISEKSEIFDDQFSVERPDGSNFTLKIRSTKLEDSAMYFCASSQSDLWAYEQYFGPGTRLTVT.

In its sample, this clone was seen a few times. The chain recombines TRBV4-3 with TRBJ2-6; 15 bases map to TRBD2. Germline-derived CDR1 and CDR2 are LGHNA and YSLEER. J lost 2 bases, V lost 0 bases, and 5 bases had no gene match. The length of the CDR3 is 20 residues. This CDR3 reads CASSQDLGLAGGPGANVLTF. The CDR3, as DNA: TGCGCCAGCAGCCAAGATCTTGGACTAGCGGGAGGGCCTGGGGCCAACGTCCTGACTTTC.

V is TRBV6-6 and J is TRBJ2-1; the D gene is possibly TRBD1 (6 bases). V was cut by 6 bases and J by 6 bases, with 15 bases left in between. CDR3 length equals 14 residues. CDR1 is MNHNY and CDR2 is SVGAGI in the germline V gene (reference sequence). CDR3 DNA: TGTGCCAGCAGGGCTCAGGGGACCTCCAATGAGCAGTTCTTC. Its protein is CASRAQGTSNEQFF.

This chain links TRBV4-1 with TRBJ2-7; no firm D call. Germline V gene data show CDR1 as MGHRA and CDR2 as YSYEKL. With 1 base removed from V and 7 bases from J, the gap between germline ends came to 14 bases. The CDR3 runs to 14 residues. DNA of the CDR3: TGCGCCAGCAGCCAAGTGCGGCTAGTAGATGAGCAGTACTTC. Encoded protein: CASSQVRLVDEQYF.

This chain's CDR3 is CASSQRDRLNTEAFF. The CDR3 nucleotides are TGTGCCAGCAGCCAGAGGGACAGACTGAACACTGAAGCTTTCTTT. This chain uses TRBV3-1 (or the pseudogene TRBV3-2) with TRBJ1-1; 7 nucleotides agree with TRBD1. In germline, CDR1 is LGHDT, CDR2 YNNKEL (reference sequence). V lost 3 bases, J lost 0 bases, and 4 bases stayed unmatched. CDR3 length: 15 amino acids.

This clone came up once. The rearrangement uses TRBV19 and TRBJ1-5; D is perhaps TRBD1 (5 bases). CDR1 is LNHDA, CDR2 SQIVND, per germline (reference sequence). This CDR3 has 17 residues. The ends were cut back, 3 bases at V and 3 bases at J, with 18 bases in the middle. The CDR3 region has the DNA TGTGCCAGTAGTATCCGGAGGGCCAGGGTGAACAATCAGCCCCAGCATTTT. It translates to CASSIRRARVNNQPQHF.

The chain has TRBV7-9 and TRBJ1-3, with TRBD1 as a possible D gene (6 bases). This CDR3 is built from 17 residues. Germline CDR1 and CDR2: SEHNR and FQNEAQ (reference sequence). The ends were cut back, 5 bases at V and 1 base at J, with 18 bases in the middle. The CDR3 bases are TGTGCCAGCAGCATCCGGTGGGTGACAGGATCTGGAAACACCATATATTTT. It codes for CASSIRWVTGSGNTIYF.

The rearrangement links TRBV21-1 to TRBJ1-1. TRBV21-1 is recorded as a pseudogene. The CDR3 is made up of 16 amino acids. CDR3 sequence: CASSKEHRGRDTEAFF. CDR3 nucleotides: TGTGCCAGCAGCAAAGAACATCGGGGTCGGGACACTGAAGCTTTCTTT.